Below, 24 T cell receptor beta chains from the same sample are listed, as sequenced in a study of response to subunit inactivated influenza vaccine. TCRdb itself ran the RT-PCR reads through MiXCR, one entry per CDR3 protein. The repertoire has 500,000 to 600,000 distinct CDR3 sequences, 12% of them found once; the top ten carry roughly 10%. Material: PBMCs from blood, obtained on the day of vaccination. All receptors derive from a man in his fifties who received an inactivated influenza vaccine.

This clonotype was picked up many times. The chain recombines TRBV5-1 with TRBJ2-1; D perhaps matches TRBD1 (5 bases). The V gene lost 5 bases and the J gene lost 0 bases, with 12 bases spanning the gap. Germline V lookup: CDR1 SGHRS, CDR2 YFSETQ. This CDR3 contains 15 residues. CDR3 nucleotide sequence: TGCGCCAGCAGTTCTTCAGGGTCCTCCTACAATGAGCAGTTCTTC. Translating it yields CASSSSGSSYNEQFF.

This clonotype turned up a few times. The CDR3 sequence: CASSLVVAGSFYNEQFF. The CDR3 DNA sequence: TGCGCCAGCAGCTTGGTTGTGGCAGGCTCCTTCTACAATGAGCAGTTCTTC. The chain couples TRBV5-1 to TRBJ2-1; D not certain. CDR1 and CDR2 from the germline V gene are SGHRS and YFSETQ. The length of the CDR3 is 17 residues. V lost 0 bases and J 3 bases, leaving 16 bases between the germline ends.

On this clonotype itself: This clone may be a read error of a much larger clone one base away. CDR3 in DNA: TGTGCCAGCAGTCAAAACAGTTACCCGAACACCGGGGAGCTGTTTTTT. Translation gives CASSQNSYPNTGELFF. J is TRBJ2-2 and V is TRBV27, with no clear D. V lost 5 bases and J lost 0, with 13 bases in between. This CDR3 is 16 amino acids long. The V gene's germline CDR1 is MNHEY and CDR2 SMNVEV (reference sequence).

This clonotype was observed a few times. The CDR3 DNA follows: TGTGCCAGCAGCTTACAGGGTGGGGAGTACGAGCAGTACTTC. It specifies CASSLQGGEYEQYF. This chain joins TRBV11-2 and TRBJ2-7, with D perhaps given as TRBD1 or TRBD2 (5 bases each). The V gene lost 2 bases and the J gene lost 4 bases, with 12 bases spanning the gap. The CDR3 contains 14 residues. The germline V gene has CDR1 SGHAT and CDR2 FQNNGV.

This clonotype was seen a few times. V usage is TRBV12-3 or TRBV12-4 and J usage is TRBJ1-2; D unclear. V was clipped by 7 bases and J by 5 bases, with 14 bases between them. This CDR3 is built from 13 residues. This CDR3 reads CASNLGAFYGYTF. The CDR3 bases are TGTGCCAGCAACCTGGGAGCCTTTTATGGCTACACCTTC.

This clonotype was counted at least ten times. CDR3 sequence reads: CASSYIGETQYF. The CDR3 DNA reads TGTGCCAGCAGTTACATCGGAGAGACCCAGTACTTC. The genes are TRBV6-2 or TRBV6-3 and TRBJ2-5; D uncertain. The V end lost 2 bases, the J end lost 4 bases, and 5 bases lay between the germline ends. CDR3 length equals 12 residues. CDR1 and CDR2 from the germline V gene are MNHEY and SVGEGT.

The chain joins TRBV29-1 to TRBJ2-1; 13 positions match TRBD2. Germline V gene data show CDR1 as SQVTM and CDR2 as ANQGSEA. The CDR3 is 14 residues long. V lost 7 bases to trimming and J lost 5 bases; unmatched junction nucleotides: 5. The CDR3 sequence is CSASGTSGNNEQFF. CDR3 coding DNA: TGCAGCGCCTCCGGGACTAGCGGGAACAATGAGCAGTTCTTC.

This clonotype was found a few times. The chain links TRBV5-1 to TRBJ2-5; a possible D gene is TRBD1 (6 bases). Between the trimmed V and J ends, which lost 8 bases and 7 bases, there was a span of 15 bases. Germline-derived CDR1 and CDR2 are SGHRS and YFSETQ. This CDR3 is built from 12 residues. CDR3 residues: CASREGDGTQYF. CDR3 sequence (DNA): TGCGCCAGTCGCGAGGGGGATGGGACCCAGTACTTC.

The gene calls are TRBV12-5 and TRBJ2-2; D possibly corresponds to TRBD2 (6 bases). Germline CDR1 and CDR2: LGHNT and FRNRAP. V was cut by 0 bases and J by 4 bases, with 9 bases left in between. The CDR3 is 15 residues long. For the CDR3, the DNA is TGTGCTAGTGGTTTGGTAAGGGGAGGCACCGGGGAGCTGTTTTTT. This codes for CASGLVRGGTGELFF.

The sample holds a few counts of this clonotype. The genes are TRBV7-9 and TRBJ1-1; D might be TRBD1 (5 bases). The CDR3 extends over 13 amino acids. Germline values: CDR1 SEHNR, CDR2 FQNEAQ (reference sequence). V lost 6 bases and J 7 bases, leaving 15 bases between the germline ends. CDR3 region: CASRSGNGGEAFF. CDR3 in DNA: TGTGCCAGCAGGAGTGGGAACGGGGGTGAAGCTTTCTTT.

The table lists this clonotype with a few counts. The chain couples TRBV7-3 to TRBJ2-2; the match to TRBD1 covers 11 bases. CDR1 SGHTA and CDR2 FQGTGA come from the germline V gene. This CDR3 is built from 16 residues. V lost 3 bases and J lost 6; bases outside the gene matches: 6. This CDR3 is CASSFLGTGGSGELFF. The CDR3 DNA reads TGTGCCAGCAGCTTCCTCGGGACAGGGGGGTCCGGGGAGCTGTTTTTT.

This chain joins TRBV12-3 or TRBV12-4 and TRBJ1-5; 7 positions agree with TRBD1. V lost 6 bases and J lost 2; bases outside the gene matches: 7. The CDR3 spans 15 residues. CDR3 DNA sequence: TGTGCCAGCAGCCCGGACAGGAAGGGCAATCAGCCCCAGCATTTT. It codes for CASSPDRKGNQPQHF.

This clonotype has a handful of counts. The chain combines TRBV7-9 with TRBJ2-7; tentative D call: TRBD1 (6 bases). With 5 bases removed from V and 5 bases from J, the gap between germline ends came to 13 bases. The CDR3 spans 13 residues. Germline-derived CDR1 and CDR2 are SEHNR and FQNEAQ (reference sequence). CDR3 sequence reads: CASSMGTSNEQYF. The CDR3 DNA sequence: TGTGCCAGCAGCATGGGGACATCCAACGAGCAGTACTTC.

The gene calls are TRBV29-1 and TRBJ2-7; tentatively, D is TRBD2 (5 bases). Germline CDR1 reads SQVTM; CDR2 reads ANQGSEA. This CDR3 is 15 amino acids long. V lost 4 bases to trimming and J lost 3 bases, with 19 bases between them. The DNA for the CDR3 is TGCAGCGTTGGAGTCGAGGGTAGCGTCTACTACGAGCAGTACTTC. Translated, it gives CSVGVEGSVYYEQYF.

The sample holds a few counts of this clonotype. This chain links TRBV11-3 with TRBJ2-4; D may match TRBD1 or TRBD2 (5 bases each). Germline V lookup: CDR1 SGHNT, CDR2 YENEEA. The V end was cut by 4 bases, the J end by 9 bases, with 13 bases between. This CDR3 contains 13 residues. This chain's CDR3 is CASSSGTQRIQYF. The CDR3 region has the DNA TGTGCCAGCAGCTCGGGGACGCAGCGCATTCAGTACTTC.

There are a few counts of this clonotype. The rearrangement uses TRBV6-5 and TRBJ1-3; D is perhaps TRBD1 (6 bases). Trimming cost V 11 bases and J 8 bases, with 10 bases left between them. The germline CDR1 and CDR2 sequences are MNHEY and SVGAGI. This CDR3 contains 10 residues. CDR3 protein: CAAGQYTIYF. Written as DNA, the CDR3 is TGTGCCGCCGGACAGTACACCATATATTTT.

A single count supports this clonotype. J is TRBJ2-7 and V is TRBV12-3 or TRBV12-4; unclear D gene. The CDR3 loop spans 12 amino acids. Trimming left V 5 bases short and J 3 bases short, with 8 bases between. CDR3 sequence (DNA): TGTGCCAGCAGTCCGTTTGACTACGAGCAGTACTTC. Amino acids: CASSPFDYEQYF.

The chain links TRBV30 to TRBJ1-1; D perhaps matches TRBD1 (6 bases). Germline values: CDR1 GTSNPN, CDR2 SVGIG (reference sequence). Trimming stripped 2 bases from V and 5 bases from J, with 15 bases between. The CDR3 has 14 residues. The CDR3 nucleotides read TGTGCCTGGAGTATCAGGACAGCCAGAACTGAAGCTTTCTTT. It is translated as CAWSIRTARTEAFF.

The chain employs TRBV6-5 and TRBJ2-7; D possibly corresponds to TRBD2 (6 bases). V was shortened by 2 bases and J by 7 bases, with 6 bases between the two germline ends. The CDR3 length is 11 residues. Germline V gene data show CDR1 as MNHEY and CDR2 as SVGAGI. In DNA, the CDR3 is TGTGCCAGCAGTTACGCGGGAGAGCAGTACTTC. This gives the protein CASSYAGEQYF.

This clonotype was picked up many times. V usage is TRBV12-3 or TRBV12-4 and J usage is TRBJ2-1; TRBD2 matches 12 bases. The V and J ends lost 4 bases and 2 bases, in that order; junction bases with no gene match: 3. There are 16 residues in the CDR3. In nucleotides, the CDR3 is TGTGCCAGCAGTTCCGCTAGCGGGAGGGCCTACAATGAGCAGTTCTTC. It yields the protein CASSSASGRAYNEQFF.

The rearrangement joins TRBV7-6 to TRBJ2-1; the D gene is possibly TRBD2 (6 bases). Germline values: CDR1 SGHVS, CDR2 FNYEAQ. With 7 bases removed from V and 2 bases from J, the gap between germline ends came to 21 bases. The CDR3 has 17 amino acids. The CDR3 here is CASTSRMGGYTYNEQFF. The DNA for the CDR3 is TGTGCCAGCACCTCTCGGATGGGGGGTTATACCTACAATGAGCAGTTCTTC.

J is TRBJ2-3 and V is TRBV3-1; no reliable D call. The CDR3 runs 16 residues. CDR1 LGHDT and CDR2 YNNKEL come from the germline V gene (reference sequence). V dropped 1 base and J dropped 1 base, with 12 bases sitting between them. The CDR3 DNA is TGTGCCAGCAGCCAAGCCGCGATTAAAGGCACAGATACGCAGTATTTT. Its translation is CASSQAAIKGTDTQYF.

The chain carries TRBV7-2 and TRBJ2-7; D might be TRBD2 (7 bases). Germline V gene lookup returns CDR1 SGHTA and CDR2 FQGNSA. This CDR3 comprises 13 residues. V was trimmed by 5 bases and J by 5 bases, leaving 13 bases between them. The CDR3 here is CASSQRGGDEQYF. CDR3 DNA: TGTGCCAGCAGCCAAAGGGGGGGTGACGAGCAGTACTTC. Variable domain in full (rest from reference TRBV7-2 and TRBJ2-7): GAGVSQSPSNKVTEKGKDVELRCDPISGHTALYWYRQSLGQGLEFLIYFQGNSAPDKSGLPSDRFSAERTGGSVSTLTIQRTQQEDSAVYLCASSQRGGDEQYFGPGTRLTVT.

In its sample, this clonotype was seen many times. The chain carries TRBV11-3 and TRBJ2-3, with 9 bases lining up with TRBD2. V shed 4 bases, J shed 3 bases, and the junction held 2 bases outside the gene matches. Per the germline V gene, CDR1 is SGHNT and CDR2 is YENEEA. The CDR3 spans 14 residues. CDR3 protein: CASSSSGTTDTQYF. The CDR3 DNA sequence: TGTGCCAGCAGCTCTAGCGGGACTACAGATACGCAGTATTTT.